The sequence of this T cell receptor (beta chain) was determined in a study of shared clonotypes between healthy human individuals. For this clone: Its antigen is as yet unknown.

Germline-derived CDR1 and CDR2 are MNHEY and SMNVEV (reference sequence). The CDR3 extends over 13 amino acids. V lost 5 bases and J lost 0, with 8 bases in between. The assay used deep level. Profiled with immunoSEQ multiplex PCR; TCRdb holds only in-frame clones, not every one. The sample records 2 million to 2.5 million clones, around 95% being singletons. Study outcomes and limitations: The generation probabilities recorded for non-shared clonotypes fell below those of clonotypes shared by all four donors. With four donors compared, roughly 5% of naive CD4 clonotypes were shared.

The V call is TRBV27, the J call TRBJ2-7, with a weak D call TRBD1 (6 bases). The source is a man between 18 and 35 years old in good health. Sequencing was carried out using naive CD4+ T cells sorted from blood. Noted subset: CD45RA+ positively selected. The CDR3: CASSQGYSYEQYF. Written as DNA, the CDR3 is TGTGCCAGCAGTCAGGGGTACTCCTACGAGCAGTACTTC.